The sequence of this T cell receptor beta chain was determined in a study of somatic mutations in cytotoxic T cells in rheumatoid arthritis (dated by TCRdb to between 2016 and 2019). Context from the whole study: Patient peripheral blood (30 ml EDTA) was drawn right after diagnosis and before any treatment started. Sorted V beta1+ cells also underwent TCRB sequencing, and some V beta antibody-stained T-cell populations were flow-sorted at nearly 100% purity on a FACSAria II or Sony SH800. Patients and controls did not essentially differ in median age, which was nearly identical between the groups. For about 60 rheumatoid arthritis patients and fewer than 25 healthy controls, TCRB deep sequencing was carried out. Whether expanded CD8+ T-cell clones in untreated, newly diagnosed rheumatoid arthritis carry somatic mutations was the study question, and clonality was characterized with TCRB deep sequencing. Overall results and qualifications from the work: The antigen targets of the expanded CD8+ clones were unknown, and absence from virus-specific databases did not rule out viral specificity. CD8+ T-cell clonality in rheumatoid arthritis patients was not significantly different from that in age-matched healthy controls. The largest CD8+ clone made up more than 20% of CD8+ cells in 8 of 65 patients, and blood and synovial fluid shared several identical CD8+ TCRB sequences. Healthy controls showed no age-related increase in CD8+ clonality, whereas patients did (Spearman r of about 0.52). The finding that TRBV07 was slightly underrepresented in patients was left unadjusted for multiple comparisons.

TCRB CDR3 sequencing used the immunoSEQ assay on genomic DNA. The authors' pipeline ran thus. Only a few patient CD8+ clones larger than 1% matched published virus-specific TCRB sequences when compared against them. Nothing other than productive TCRB rearrangements was included in the analyses. Defining a clone by its unique TCRB CDR3 sequence, the study calculated clonality as a productive clonality index derived from Shannon entropy. Repertoire overlap between two samples was calculated from the template counts of each clone relative to total templates per sample. Flow cytometry-measured V-gene usage correlated with V-gene usage from TCRB sequencing, with a Spearman r of approximately 0.55. Sourced from immuneACCESS, this table was stored by TCRdb with only in-frame sequences that have V and J called. A share of the clones is absent; for the studies checked, an unresolved V gene accounts for under half, and the remainder has no known explanation. The V and J calls and clone size come from that table; D and trimming were worked out from the DNA. The sample table shows 16,000 or so clones, and about 80% are seen once. Of the sample, roughly 4.9% falls within the top ten clones.

The CDR3 numbers 15 residues from cysteine through phenylalanine. This entry keeps only the CDR3 DNA: 45 bases, framed from base 1. The germline V gene supplies CDR1 LGHNA and CDR2 YNFKEQ. V is reduced by 2 bases and J by 1 base, leaving a spacing of 12 bases between them. This clone was observed a few times. Its antigen is currently not known. No base quality information exists; no much larger clone differs at one position. CD4+ and CD8+ cells were isolated by positive magnetic bead selection on an AutoMACS, and purity was checked by flow cytometry. A TCR V beta antibody panel was used in flow cytometry to screen first for clonal expansions, which were then characterized by TCRB deep sequencing of sorted CD8+ fractions. Ficoll-Paque PLUS density gradient separation was used to isolate peripheral blood mononuclear cells. DNA was extracted from CD4-enriched, CD8-enriched or PBMC samples with Nucleospin Tissue or Tissue XS kits and quantified with a Qubit 2.0 fluorometer.

This sequence uses TRBV4-2 and TRBJ2-7; a tentative D call is TRBD2 (6 bases match). Sequencing used CD8+ T cells sorted from blood. This TCR was recovered from an adult with rheumatoid arthritis. CDR3 protein: CASSQSGSGSYEQYF. The DNA sequence follows: TGTGCCAGCAGCCAATCTGGTAGCGGATCCTACGAGCAGTACTTC.